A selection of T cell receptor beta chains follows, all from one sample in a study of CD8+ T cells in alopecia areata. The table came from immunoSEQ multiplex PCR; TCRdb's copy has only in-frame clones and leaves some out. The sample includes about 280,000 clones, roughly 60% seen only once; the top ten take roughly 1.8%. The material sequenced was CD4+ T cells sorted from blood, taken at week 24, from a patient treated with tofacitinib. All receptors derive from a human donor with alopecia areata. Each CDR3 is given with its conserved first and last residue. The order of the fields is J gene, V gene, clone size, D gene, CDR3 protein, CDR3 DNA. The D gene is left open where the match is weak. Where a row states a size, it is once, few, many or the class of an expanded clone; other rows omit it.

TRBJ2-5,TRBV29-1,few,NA,CSEGETQYF,TGCAGCGAAGGGGAGACCCAGTACTTC
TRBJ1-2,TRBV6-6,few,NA,CASRQVAGAAGGYTF,TGTGCCAGCAGACAAGTGGCTGGGGCAGCGGGTGGCTACACCTTC
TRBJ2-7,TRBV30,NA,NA,CAWSVRQGGEQYF,TGTGCCTGGAGTGTAAGGCAGGGCGGCGAGCAGTACTTC
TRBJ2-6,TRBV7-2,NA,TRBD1,CASSHIGQAGANVLTF,TGTGCCAGCAGCCACATCGGACAGGCTGGGGCCAACGTCCTGACTTTC
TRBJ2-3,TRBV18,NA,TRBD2,CASSSGLAETDTQYF,TGTGCCAGCTCATCGGGACTAGCGGAGACAGATACGCAGTATTTT
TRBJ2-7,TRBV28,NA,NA,CASPPSSGIWGHEQYF,TGTGCCAGCCCTCCCTCCTCAGGGATATGGGGCCACGAGCAGTACTTC
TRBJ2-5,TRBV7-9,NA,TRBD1,CASSQGQVEETQYF,TGTGCCAGCAGCCAGGGACAGGTCGAAGAGACCCAGTACTTC
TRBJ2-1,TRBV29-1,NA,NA,CSVGGRAYNEQFF,TGCAGCGTTGGTGGTAGGGCCTACAATGAGCAGTTCTTC
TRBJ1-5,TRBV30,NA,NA,CAWNSGNARQPQHF,TGTGCCTGGAATTCGGGGAACGCCCGTCAGCCCCAGCATTTT
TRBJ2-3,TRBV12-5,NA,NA,CASGSSGTDTQYF,TGTGCTAGTGGTTCTTCGGGCACAGATACGCAGTATTTT
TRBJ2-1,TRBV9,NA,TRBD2,CASSVGGGPRSEQFF,TGTGCCAGCAGCGTCGGCGGGGGGCCCAGAAGTGAGCAGTTCTTC
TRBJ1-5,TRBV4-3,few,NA,CASSPTFNQPQHF,TGCGCCAGCTCCCCCACGTTTAATCAGCCCCAGCATTTT
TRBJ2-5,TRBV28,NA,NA,CASSLGAAGRETQYF,TGTGCCAGCAGTTTGGGAGCCGCAGGAAGAGAGACCCAGTACTTC
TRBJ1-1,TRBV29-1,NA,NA,CSAAPPTLNTEAFF,TGCAGCGCTGCCCCCCCGACACTGAACACTGAAGCTTTCTTT
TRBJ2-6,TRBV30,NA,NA,CAWSTQTSGANVLTF,TGTGCCTGGAGTACGCAGACCTCTGGGGCCAACGTCCTGACTTTC
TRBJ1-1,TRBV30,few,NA,CAWSHVNTEAFF,TGTGCCTGGAGTCACGTGAACACTGAAGCTTTCTTT
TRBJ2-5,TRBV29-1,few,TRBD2,CSVLQRGAIQETQYF,TGCAGCGTACTACAGCGGGGGGCCATCCAAGAGACCCAGTACTTC
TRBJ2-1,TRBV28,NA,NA,CASSLSLSTLLRDEQFF,TGTGCCAGCAGTTTATCTCTTTCTACCCTCCTAAGGGATGAGCAGTTCTTC
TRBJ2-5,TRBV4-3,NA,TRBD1,CASSQAGTGQETQYF,TGCGCCAGCAGCCAAGCCGGGACAGGACAAGAGACCCAGTACTTC
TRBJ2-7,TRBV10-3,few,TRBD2,CAIRGLAGAHYEQYF,TGTGCCATCAGAGGACTAGCGGGGGCTCACTACGAGCAGTACTTC
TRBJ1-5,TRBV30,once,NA,CAWTGATRDQPQHF,TGTGCCTGGACCGGGGCTACGAGGGATCAGCCCCAGCATTTT
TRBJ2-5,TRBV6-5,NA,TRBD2,CASRRLAGETQYF,TGTGCCAGCAGACGACTAGCGGGGGAGACCCAGTACTTC
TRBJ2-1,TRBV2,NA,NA,CASSWDTGLNEQFF,TGTGCCAGCAGTTGGGACACCGGGCTCAATGAGCAGTTCTTC
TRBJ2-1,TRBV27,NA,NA,CASSPDRIGFLNEQFF,TGTGCCAGCAGTCCAGACAGGATTGGATTCCTCAATGAGCAGTTCTTC
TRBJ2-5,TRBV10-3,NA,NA,CAISGERQETQYF,TGTGCCATCAGTGGGGAGAGACAAGAGACCCAGTACTTC
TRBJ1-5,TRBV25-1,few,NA,CASSETGFNQPQHF,TGTGCCAGCAGTGAGACAGGATTCAATCAGCCCCAGCATTTT
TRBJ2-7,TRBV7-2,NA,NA,CASSQIQPYEQYF,TGTGCCAGCAGCCAGATACAGCCGTACGAGCAGTACTTC
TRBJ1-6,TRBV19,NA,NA,CASSIGAANSPLHF,TGTGCCAGTAGTATTGGCGCCGCGAATTCACCCCTCCACTTT
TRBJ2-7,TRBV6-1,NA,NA,CASSEVGLSLYEQYF,TGTGCCAGCAGTGAGGTGGGGCTATCACTCTACGAGCAGTACTTC
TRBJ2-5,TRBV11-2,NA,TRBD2,CASSFGGGPQETQYF,TGTGCCAGCAGCTTCGGCGGGGGGCCCCAAGAGACCCAGTACTTC
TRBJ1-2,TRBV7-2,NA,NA,CASSLRGKGGYTF,TGTGCCAGCAGCTTACGGGGGAAGGGCGGCTACACCTTC
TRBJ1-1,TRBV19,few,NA,CASSFSIGGRNTEAFF,TGTGCCAGTAGTTTCAGCATAGGGGGGAGGAACACTGAAGCTTTCTTT
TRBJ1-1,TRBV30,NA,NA,CAWSNLWNTEAFF,TGTGCCTGGAGCAACTTATGGAACACTGAAGCTTTCTTT
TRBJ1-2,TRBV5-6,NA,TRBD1,CASRGTGVVYGYTF,TGTGCCAGCAGGGGGACAGGGGTCGTCTATGGCTACACCTTC
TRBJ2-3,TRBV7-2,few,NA,CASSLRRSDTQYF,TGTGCCAGCAGCCTTCGGAGGAGTGATACGCAGTATTTT
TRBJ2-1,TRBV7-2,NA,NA,CASSRTQGSYNEQFF,TGTGCCAGCAGCCGCACCCAGGGGTCCTACAATGAGCAGTTCTTC
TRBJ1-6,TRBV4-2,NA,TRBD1,CASSQDAQDRGLSPLHF,TGTGCCAGCAGCCAAGATGCCCAGGACAGGGGACTTTCACCCCTCCACTTT
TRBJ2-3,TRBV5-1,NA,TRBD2,CASRPGLADTSTDTQYF,TGCGCCAGCCGGCCGGGACTAGCGGATACTAGCACAGATACGCAGTATTTT
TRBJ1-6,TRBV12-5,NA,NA,CASGLRGYNSPLHF,TGTGCTAGTGGTTTGAGGGGGTACAATTCACCCCTCCACTTT
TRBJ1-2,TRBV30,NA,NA,CAWSVGGKGYTF,TGTGCCTGGAGTGTTGGGGGTAAAGGCTACACCTTC
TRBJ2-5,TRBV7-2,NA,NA,CASSLLGETQYF,TGTGCCAGCAGCTTACTAGGGGAGACCCAGTACTTC
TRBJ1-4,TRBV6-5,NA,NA,CASRSSGGGSEKLFF,TGTGCCAGCAGGTCCTCGGGGGGAGGAAGTGAAAAACTGTTTTTT
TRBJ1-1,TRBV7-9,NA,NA,CASSSAGARTEAFF,TGTGCCAGCAGCTCGGCAGGGGCGCGAACTGAAGCTTTCTTT
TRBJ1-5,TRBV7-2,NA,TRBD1,CASSLGADRDWAPQHF,TGTGCCAGCAGCTTAGGGGCTGACAGGGATTGGGCGCCCCAGCATTTT
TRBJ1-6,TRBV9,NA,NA,CASSGVGNSPLHF,TGTGCCAGCAGCGGGGTCGGCAATTCACCCCTCCACTTT
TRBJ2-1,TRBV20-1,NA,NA,CSARHYNEQFF,TGCAGTGCTAGACATTACAATGAGCAGTTCTTC
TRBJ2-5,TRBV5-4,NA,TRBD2,CASSLRTSGVGTQYF,TGTGCCAGCAGCTTGCGGACTAGCGGGGTTGGGACCCAGTACTTC
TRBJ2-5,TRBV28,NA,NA,CASSLGGTQYF,TGTGCCAGCAGTTTAGGAGGGACCCAGTACTTC
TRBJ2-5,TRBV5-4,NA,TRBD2,CASSLKGLAETQYF,TGTGCCAGCAGCTTGAAGGGACTAGCGGAGACCCAGTACTTC
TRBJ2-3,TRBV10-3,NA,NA,CAISVDPGNTQYF,TGTGCCATCAGTGTTGACCCCGGAAATACGCAGTATTTT
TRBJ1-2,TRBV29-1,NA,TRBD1,CSVEGTGTAGYTF,TGCAGCGTTGAGGGGACAGGGACGGCAGGCTACACCTTC
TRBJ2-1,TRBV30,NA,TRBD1,CAWSGDRGTYNEQFF,TGTGCCTGGAGTGGAGACAGGGGAACCTACAATGAGCAGTTCTTC
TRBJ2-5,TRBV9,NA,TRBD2,CASSPPGRGRGETQYF,TGTGCCAGCAGCCCCCCCGGCCGAGGGAGGGGAGAGACCCAGTACTTC
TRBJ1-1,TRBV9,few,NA,CASTVITGWRAEAFF,TGTGCCAGCACCGTCATCACAGGGTGGAGGGCTGAAGCTTTCTTT
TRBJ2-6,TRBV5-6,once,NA,CASSLRRTVSGANVLTF,TGTGCCAGCAGCTTACGCAGGACCGTCTCTGGGGCCAACGTCCTGACTTTC
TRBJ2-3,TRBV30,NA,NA,CAWSRRDTQYF,TGTGCCTGGAGTCGTAGAGATACGCAGTATTTT
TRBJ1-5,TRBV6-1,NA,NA,CASSEAPGSNQPQHF,TGTGCCAGCAGTGAAGCGCCCGGCTCCAATCAGCCCCAGCATTTT
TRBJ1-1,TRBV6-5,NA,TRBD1,CASSYSSPDRDEAFF,TGTGCCAGCAGTTACTCGAGCCCGGACAGGGATGAAGCTTTCTTT
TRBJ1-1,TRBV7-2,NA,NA,CASSSGPGLKAFF,TGTGCCAGCAGCTCCGGGCCCGGGCTTAAGGCTTTCTTT